This TCR beta chain was found in a study of blood T cell repertoires in COVID-19. This CDR3 spans 15 amino acids. J gave up 8 bases and V 5 bases, and 7 bases lay outside the gene matches. Germline values: CDR1 SGHTA, CDR2 FQGNSA. Study members were between roughly 18 and 89 years old and lived in approximately 25 US regions. Recovery among Cohort 3 donors was established by two negative PCRs, clearance, or symptom resolution. Clones were sequenced by immunoSEQ multiplex PCR, and TCRdb holds only the in-frame ones, with some missing. Among 150,000 or so clones listed, roughly 80% were seen once. The sample comprised PBMCs or T cells enriched from blood (not recorded which). The receptor was derived from a man aged 50 to 60 who had recovered from COVID-19. The chain uses TRBV7-2 and TRBJ2-3; 13 bases match TRBD2. CDR3 DNA: TGTGCCAGCAGCCCGACTAGCGGGGGGCAGGGTACGCAGTATTTT. Protein product: CASSPTSGGQGTQYF.